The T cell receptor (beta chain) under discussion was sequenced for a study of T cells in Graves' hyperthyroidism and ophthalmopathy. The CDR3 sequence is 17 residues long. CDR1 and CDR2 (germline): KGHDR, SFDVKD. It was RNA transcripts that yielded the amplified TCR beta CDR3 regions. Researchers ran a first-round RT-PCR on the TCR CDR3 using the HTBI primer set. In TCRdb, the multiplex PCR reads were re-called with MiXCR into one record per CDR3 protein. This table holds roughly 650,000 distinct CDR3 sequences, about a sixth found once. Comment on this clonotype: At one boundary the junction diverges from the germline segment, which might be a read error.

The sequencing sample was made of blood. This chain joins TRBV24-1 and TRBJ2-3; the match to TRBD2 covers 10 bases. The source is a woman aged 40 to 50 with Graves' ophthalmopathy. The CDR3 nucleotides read TGTGCCACCAGTGATTTGTCCAGCGGGAGGGCCACAGATATGCAGTATTTT. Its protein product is CATSDLSSGRATDMQYF.